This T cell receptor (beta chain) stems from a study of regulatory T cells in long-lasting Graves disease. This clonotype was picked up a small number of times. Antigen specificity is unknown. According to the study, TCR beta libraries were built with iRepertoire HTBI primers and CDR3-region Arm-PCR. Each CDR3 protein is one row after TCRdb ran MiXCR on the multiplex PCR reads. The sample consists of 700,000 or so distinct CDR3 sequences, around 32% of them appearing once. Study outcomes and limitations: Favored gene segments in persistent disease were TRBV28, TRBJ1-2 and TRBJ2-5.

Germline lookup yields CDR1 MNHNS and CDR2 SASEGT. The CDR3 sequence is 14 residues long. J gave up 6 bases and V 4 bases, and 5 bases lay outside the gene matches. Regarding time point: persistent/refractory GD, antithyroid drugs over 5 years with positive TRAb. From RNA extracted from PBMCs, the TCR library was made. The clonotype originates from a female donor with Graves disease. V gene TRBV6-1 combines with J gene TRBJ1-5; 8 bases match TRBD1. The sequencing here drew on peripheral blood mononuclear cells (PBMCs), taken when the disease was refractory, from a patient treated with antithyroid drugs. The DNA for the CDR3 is TGTGCCAGCAGTGGGACAGGGATGAGTCAGCCCCAGCATTTT. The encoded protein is CASSGTGMSQPQHF.